These 7 T cell receptor beta chains were all obtained from the same sample, sequenced in a study of PD-L1 blockade in urothelial cancer. Assay: immunoSEQ multiplex PCR; the TCRdb copy retains only in-frame clones and omits some. The data contain 30,000 to 50,000 clones, around 89% of them seen just once; the ten biggest clones take up approximately 2%. The sequencing here drew on PBMCs, taken around atezolizumab (anti-PD-L1) treatment. These receptors all stem from a man in his 60s with urothelial cancer.

The V and J genes are TRBV27 and TRBJ2-7; maybe TRBD2 (5 bases). V was clipped by 4 bases and J by 2 bases, with 18 bases between them. The CDR3 spans 16 residues. Germline loops: CDR1 MNHEY, CDR2 SMNVEV (reference sequence). CDR3 amino acids: CASSSSAGVLTYEQYF. The CDR3 coding sequence is TGTGCCAGCAGTTCTTCCGCCGGGGTCTTAACCTACGAGCAGTACTTC.

The rearrangement uses TRBV7-3 and TRBJ1-1; no definite D call. Germline V lookup: CDR1 SGHTA, CDR2 FQGTGA. V dropped 5 bases and J dropped 4 bases, with 23 bases sitting between them. CDR3 length: 17 amino acids. CDR3 sequence: CASSRTPAGSSVTEAFF. As DNA, the CDR3 is TGTGCCAGCAGCCGAACCCCGGCAGGCTCGAGTGTCACTGAAGCTTTCTTT.

This rearrangement joins TRBV6-1 to TRBJ2-6; 7 bases fit TRBD1. V was clipped by 3 bases and J by 4 bases; unmatched bases: 9. This CDR3 is 17 amino acids long. Germline V gene data show CDR1 as MNHNS and CDR2 as SASEGT. In DNA form, the CDR3 reads TGTGCCAGCAGTGACGGACAGGCTGCGTGGGGGGCCAACGTCCTGACTTTC. Protein: CASSDGQAAWGANVLTF.

This chain joins TRBV29-1 and TRBJ1-6; possible D gene TRBD1, 6 bases. Germline CDR1 is SQVTM and CDR2 is ANQGSEA. V shed 8 bases and J shed 9 bases, with 17 bases lying between them. This CDR3 comprises 13 residues. The CDR3 protein is CSISGGGGSPLHF. As DNA, the CDR3 is TGCAGCATCTCTGGGGGGGGCGGTTCACCCCTCCACTTT.

The CDR3 spells CASSFTGTGSNYGYTF. For the CDR3, the DNA is TGCGCCAGCAGCTTTACCGGGACAGGGAGTAACTATGGCTACACCTTC. J is TRBJ1-2 and V is TRBV5-1; 9 nucleotides match TRBD1. CDR1 is SGHRS and CDR2 is YFSETQ in the germline V gene. The CDR3 runs 16 residues. J lost 1 base, V lost 2 bases, and 6 bases had no gene match.

V and J are TRBV7-6 and TRBJ2-5; TRBD1 is a possible D gene (6 bases). V gave up 5 bases and J gave up 0 bases, with 10 bases separating them. Germline V gene sequence: CDR1 SGHVS, CDR2 FNYEAQ. This CDR3 is 14 amino acids long. The CDR3 bases are TGTGCCAGCAGCACTGGACAGTACCAAGAGACCCAGTACTTC. It specifies CASSTGQYQETQYF.

V usage is TRBV9 and J usage is TRBJ2-5; D is possibly TRBD1 (5 bases). Germline loops: CDR1 SGDLS, CDR2 YYNGEE. Trimming took 0 bases from V and 2 from J, leaving 8 bases between them. CDR3 length equals 14 residues. CDR3 loop: CASSVEGWQETQYF. In DNA form, the CDR3 reads TGTGCCAGCAGCGTAGAGGGGTGGCAAGAGACCCAGTACTTC.